The present T cell receptor (beta chain) was sequenced within a study of T cell responses to AZD1222 COVID-19 vaccine (dated by TCRdb to about 2021). As for the study more broadly: A total of under 250 trial participants underwent TCR sequencing, of whom approximately 200 had received two doses of AZD1222 and about 26 had received two doses of the MenACWY control vaccine. Trial participants were enrolled by age into subgroups of 18-55, 56-69 and 70-plus years, and around 150, 28 and 57 TCR-sequenced participants, respectively, were included in these subgroups. The paper's findings and limits, for the study overall: Conclusions about previously exposed vaccinees are limited because only six or seven AZD1222 recipients were SARS-CoV-2 seropositive at baseline. After two AZD1222 doses, spike-specific TCR breadth and depth were significantly higher than at day 0 and than in MenACWY recipients. The 56-69-year group was small, and its depth increase did not reach significance, likely because of low power. Epitopes outside the regions mutated in the B.1.351 and B.1.1.7 variants were reportedly recognized by nearly half of the unique spike-specific TCRs. No day 14 peak-response samples were available, so repertoires were characterized only after the peak T cell response. The whole spike protein was spanned by vaccine-associated CD4 TCRs, and dominant responses were seen in regions 160-218 and 743-854. Most participants were white British and females outnumbered males, and the authors suggested that clonal diversity may have been underestimated.

The CDR3 regions of human TCRbeta chains were subjected to immunosequencing. From the authors' description of their analysis: Repertoire TCRs were checked for matches against a reference library of SARS-CoV-2-specific TCRs that had been generated using the MIRA antigen-specificity platform. Breadth was defined as the fraction of unique TCRs that were SARS-CoV-2-associated. Depth was defined as the fraction of total T cells that were SARS-CoV-2-associated. Each spike-specific TCR was assigned to its reactive spike region and to a CD4 or CD8 class using the MIRA data. Log10-transformed breadth and depth values were compared by one-way ANOVA with Sidak's multiple comparisons tests. In its TCRdb copy, this immuneACCESS table keeps in-frame sequences only and misses some clones. Where compared with another copy, unresolved V genes explain less than half of these, and the others have no known cause. The DNA was the basis for D and trimming; V, J and clone size are from that table. This sample has some 120,000 clones in its table, and around nine tenths of those were observed once. In total, the top ten clones hold around 3.8% of the sample.

The sample's time point label is to be understood as: about 28 days (+/-7) after the second vaccine dose. This specimen's treatment or condition label, per the study, means: meningococcal conjugate vaccine given as trial control. Vaccinee samples were obtained from the UK trials COV001 and COV002, which included a single-blind randomized controlled phase 2/3 trial of AZD1222 (ChAdOx1 nCoV-19) in healthy adults. For TCRbeta chain sequencing, PBMC samples were collected from trial participants at day 0 and at day 28 after the second dose. V lost 4 bases and J lost 5 bases; the stretch between them is 11 bases long. For CDR1 and CDR2, the germline V gene lists SGHAT and FQNNGV. Including cysteine and phenylalanine, the CDR3 has 14 amino acids. Only the CDR3 part of the read is kept: 42 bases, read in frame from the first base. Concerning this clone: The antigen it recognizes is unknown. Base quality data are lacking; no much larger clone is found one base away.

The chain employs TRBV11-2 and TRBJ2-2, and perhaps TRBD1 as D gene, on 5 matching bases. This clonotype was sampled from an adult who received the MenACWY meningococcal vaccine as a control. The sample consisted of peripheral blood, taken 28 days after the second dose of the MenACWY control vaccine. The CDR3 loop reads CASSSLDRTGELFF. Here is the DNA: TGTGCCAGCAGCTCCCTCGACAGAACCGGGGAGCTGTTTTTT.